This T cell receptor (beta chain) derives from a study of beta chain features in type 1 diabetes. TCRB transcripts that were expressed got sequenced, as all of the isolated RNA had been reverse transcribed. Assay: immunoSEQ multiplex PCR; the TCRdb copy retains only in-frame clones and omits some. The sample shows some 900,000 clones, 15% to 20% of them seen only once. This clone showed up just a few times. CDR3 size: 20 residues. V shed 2 bases and J 6 bases; nucleotides not matched to a gene: 18. The germline V gene has CDR1 SGDLS and CDR2 YYNGEE. A heparinised blood draw that averaged roughly 110 mL was obtained once from each donor.

The V call is TRBV9, the J call TRBJ2-1; 12 positions match TRBD2. Material for sequencing was naive CD4+ T cells from blood. This TCR was recovered from a woman younger than 30 in good health. The DNA for the CDR3 is TGTGCCAGCAGCGTTAGGGCCCTAGCGGGAGGGTCCCCAAACGTCAATGAGCAGTTCTTC. Protein product: CASSVRALAGGSPNVNEQFF.